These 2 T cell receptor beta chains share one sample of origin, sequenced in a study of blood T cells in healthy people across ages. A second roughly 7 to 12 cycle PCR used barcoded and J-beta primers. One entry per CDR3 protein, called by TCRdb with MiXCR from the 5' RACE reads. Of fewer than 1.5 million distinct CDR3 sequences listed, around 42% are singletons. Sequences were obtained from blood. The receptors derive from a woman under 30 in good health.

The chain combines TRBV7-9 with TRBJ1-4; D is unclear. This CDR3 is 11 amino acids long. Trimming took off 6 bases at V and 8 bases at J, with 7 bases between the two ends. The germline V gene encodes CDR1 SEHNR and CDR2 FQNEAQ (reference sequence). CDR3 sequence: CASSVNEKLFF. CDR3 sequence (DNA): TGTGCCAGCAGTGTGAACGAAAAACTGTTTTTT.

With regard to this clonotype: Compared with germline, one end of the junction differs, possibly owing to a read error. The CDR3 DNA reads as TGTGCCGGCAGTTACCTGGAGCTAGCGGGGACAGATACGCAGTATTTT. Residues: CAGSYLELAGTDTQYF. V and J are TRBV6-5 and TRBJ2-3; 9 bases fit TRBD2. The CDR3 loop spans 16 amino acids. Germline lookup yields CDR1 MNHEY and CDR2 SVGAGI.